This entry lists 14 T cell receptor beta chains sequenced from one sample in a study of vaccination effects on CD4 cells after COVID-19. Libraries were prepared by immunoSEQ multiplex PCR; TCRdb keeps only in-frame clonotypes and omits some of them. The sample lists 65,000 to 80,000 clones; approximately 71% were seen once. These receptors are not linked to any known antigen. It was after roughly ten days of culture that CD4+ T cells were isolated. This specimen was CD4+ T cells from PBMCs cultured without peptide, taken before COVID-19 vaccination. The receptors were sampled from a human donor who received a COVID-19 vaccine.

CDR3 in DNA: TGCAGCGTTGAAGAAGGGGGGCTAGTGACTGAAGCTTTCTTT. Amino acid sequence: CSVEEGGLVTEAFF. The chain combines TRBV29-1 with TRBJ1-1; D perhaps matches TRBD1 (6 bases). V was clipped by 0 bases and J by 5 bases, with 13 bases between them. The CDR3 covers 14 residues. Looked up from germline, CDR1 is SQVTM and CDR2 is ANQGSEA. Together with reference TRBV29-1 and TRBJ1-1, the CDR3 gives the full variable domain: SAVISQKPSRDICQRGTSLTIQCQVDSQVTMMFWYRQQPGQSLTLIATANQGSEATYESGFVIDKFPISRPNLTFSTLTVSNMSPEDSSIYLCSVEEGGLVTEAFFGQGTRLTVV.

The chain joins TRBV10-1 to TRBJ2-3, with D perhaps being TRBD1 or TRBD2 (7 bases each). Trimming left V 0 bases short and J 6 bases short, with 13 bases between. The CDR3 is made up of 15 amino acids. Germline-derived CDR1 and CDR2 are WNHNN and SYGVQD (reference sequence). In nucleotides, the CDR3 is TGCGCCAGCAGTGAGTCCAGGGGGGGCCCGGATACGCAGTATTTT. It encodes CASSESRGGPDTQYF.

The chain uses TRBV29-1 and TRBJ1-1; D possibly corresponds to TRBD1 (6 bases). The germline gives CDR1 SQVTM, CDR2 ANQGSEA. CDR3 length: 13 amino acids. V lost 4 bases, J lost 0 bases, and 9 bases lay in between. The CDR3 DNA sequence: TGCAGCGTTGCCGGACAGATGAACACTGAAGCTTTCTTT. This codes for CSVAGQMNTEAFF.

Regarding this clone: This CDR3 is also generated by other DNA sequences in the sample. V is TRBV18 and J is TRBJ1-5; perhaps TRBD1 as D (6 bases). Germline V gene sequence: CDR1 KGHSH, CDR2 LQKENI. V was pared by 3 bases and J by 4 bases, with 7 bases between. The CDR3 sequence is 13 residues long. Written as DNA, the CDR3 is TGTGCCAGCTCACCTGACAGGAATCAGCCCCAGCATTTT. Protein product: CASSPDRNQPQHF.

The rearrangement links TRBV6-6 to TRBJ1-5; no definite D call. Trimming removed 6 bases at V and 0 bases at J, with 6 bases between. The CDR3 runs to 13 residues. Germline CDR1 reads MNHNY; CDR2 reads SVGAGI (reference sequence). The CDR3 region is CASRPSSNQPQHF. The CDR3 region has the DNA TGTGCCAGCAGACCCAGTAGCAATCAGCCCCAGCATTTT.

The chain recombines TRBV7-2 with TRBJ2-4; 8 nucleotides match TRBD1. The CDR3 totals 13 residues. V was pared by 6 bases and J by 6 bases, with 4 bases of the junction left unmatched. Per the germline V gene, CDR1 is SGHTA and CDR2 is FQGNSA. This chain's CDR3 is CASSQDRANIQYF. The CDR3 DNA reads as TGTGCCAGCAGTCAGGACAGGGCAAACATTCAGTACTTC.

This chain connects TRBV11-3 to TRBJ2-2; 10 positions match TRBD1. Germline lookup yields CDR1 SGHNT and CDR2 YENEEA. The junction had 3 bases not matched to a gene; V was cut back by 4 bases and J by 4 bases. This CDR3 comprises 15 residues. The CDR3 region is CASSSRDRGTGELFF. The CDR3, as DNA: TGTGCCAGCAGCTCCCGGGACAGGGGCACCGGGGAGCTGTTTTTT. Using reference TRBV11-3 and TRBJ2-2 for the parts outside the CDR3, the full variable domain is EAGVVQSPRYKIIEKKQPVAFWCNPISGHNTLYWYLQNLGQGPELLIRYENEEAVDDSQLPKDRFSAERLKGVDSTLKIQPAELGDSAVYLCASSSRDRGTGELFFGEGSRLTVL.

This chain uses TRBV30 with TRBJ2-5, with D possibly TRBD2 on 7 matching bases. Germline-derived CDR1 and CDR2 are GTSNPN and SVGIG (reference sequence). This CDR3 has 13 amino acids. V lost 2 bases and J 6 bases, leaving 13 bases between the germline ends. CDR3 sequence reads: CAWSSGGGKTQYF. The CDR3 DNA is TGTGCCTGGAGTTCGGGGGGCGGAAAGACCCAGTACTTC.

The chain couples TRBV14 to TRBJ1-4, with TRBD1 identical over 8 bases. The germline CDR1 and CDR2 sequences are SGHDN and FVKESK. The CDR3 length is 17 residues. V lost 3 bases to trimming and J lost 0 bases; unmatched junction nucleotides: 6. Here the CDR3 reads CASSQGQAIATNEKLFF. For the CDR3, the DNA is TGTGCCAGCAGCCAGGGACAGGCGATTGCAACTAATGAAAAACTGTTTTTT.

Remarks on this clone: The sample has other DNA sequences that encode this CDR3 too. The V and J genes are TRBV5-6 and TRBJ1-5; D remains unclear. From germline, CDR1 is SGHDT and CDR2 YYEEEE. Deletions cut 0 bases from V and 0 bases from J, with 7 bases between. This CDR3 has 15 residues. CDR3 protein: CASSLGGYSNQPQHF. CDR3 nucleotides: TGTGCCAGCAGCTTGGGCGGGTATAGCAATCAGCCCCAGCATTTT.

This clone was seen only once. This chain uses TRBV2 with TRBJ2-3; D may be TRBD2 (6 bases). This CDR3 region has 12 residues. Germline loops: CDR1 SNHLY, CDR2 FYNNEI. Trimming stripped 8 bases from V and 5 bases from J, with 11 bases between. CDR3 amino acids: CASHVGLDTQYF. CDR3 bases: TGTGCCAGCCATGTGGGACTAGATACGCAGTATTTT. Variable domain in full (rest from reference TRBV2 and TRBJ2-3): EPEVTQTPSHQVTQMGQEVILRCVPISNHLYFYWYRQILGQKVEFLVSFYNNEISEKSEIFDDQFSVERPDGSNFTLKIRSTKLEDSAMYFCASHVGLDTQYFGPGTRLTVL.

This chain uses TRBV10-2 with TRBJ2-2, with 11 bases identical to TRBD2. Trimming cost V 9 bases and J 1 base; bases outside gene matches: 1. The CDR3 covers 14 residues. From germline, CDR1 is WSHSY and CDR2 SAAADI. CDR3 bases: TGCGCCAGTCTAGCGGGGGGGAACACCGGGGAGCTGTTTTTT. Encoded protein: CASLAGGNTGELFF.

This chain links TRBV9 with TRBJ2-1, with D perhaps TRBD1 (5 bases). The CDR3 covers 15 residues. Trimming left V 4 bases short and J 2 bases short, with 13 bases between. In germline, CDR1 is SGDLS, CDR2 YYNGEE. CDR3: CASSKRQTTYNEQFF. The CDR3 nucleotides are TGTGCCAGCAGCAAACGACAGACAACCTACAATGAGCAGTTCTTC.

The V call is TRBV6-4, the J call TRBJ1-2; unclear D gene. V lost 3 bases, J lost 3 bases, and 11 bases lay in between. CDR3 length equals 14 residues. Germline CDR1 is MRHNA and CDR2 is SNTAGT. The CDR3: CASSEAPGYYGYTF. The CDR3, as DNA: TGTGCCAGCAGTGAGGCACCAGGATACTATGGCTACACCTTC.